This TCR beta chain was profiled in a study of blood T cell repertoires in COVID-19. The CDR3 is made up of 16 amino acids. Germline lookup yields CDR1 KGHDR and CDR2 SFDVKD. V lost 4 bases and J lost 6, with 20 bases in between. Enrolled during active infection, Seattle patients were then followed longitudinally. Sequenced by immunoSEQ multiplex PCR; TCRdb stores in-frame clones only, minus some. Found here are roughly 250,000 clones, 84% of them singletons; the top ten hold 15% to 18%. Sequenced sample: peripheral blood. The V and J genes are TRBV24-1 and TRBJ1-2, with D possibly matching TRBD1 (5 bases). This clonotype was obtained from an older person with COVID-19, enrolled during active disease. DNA of the CDR3: TGTGCCACCAGTGACCAAACCCCACAGGAAATGAATGGCTACACCTTC. Protein: CATSDQTPQEMNGYTF.